This T cell receptor (beta chain) appears in the sequencing data of a study of CD8+CD57+ T cells in acquired aplastic anemia. Study as a whole: Sorted CD4+ and CD8+ cells gave a mean 3.2 ug DNA, range 0.2 to 27.4 ug.

Investigators profiled TCR beta VDJ and CDR3 from genomic DNA template. TCRdb re-called the reads with MiXCR, one entry per CDR3 protein. Found here are a few hundred thousand distinct CDR3 sequences, over 40% of them singletons; the top ten hold roughly 21%. Study-level results: Patients versus controls showed no significant CD8+ Simpson's diversity difference. Overlap between patients and controls comprised 25 to 30 CD8+ CDR3 sequences.

For sequencing, patients were chosen who had shown expansion of CD8+CD57+ cells by flow cytometry. Prior therapy had not been administered to any patient at the time of blood sampling. Concerning this clonotype itself: What it binds is unknown.

Trimming removed 7 bases at V and 11 bases at J, with 6 bases between. Per the germline V gene, CDR1 is WNHNN and CDR2 is SYGVQD (reference sequence). CDR3 size: 9 residues. The TCR originated in a human donor with aplastic anemia. Sequenced material: sorted CD4+, CD8+, or CD8+CD57+ T cells (not recorded which) from PBMCs. The V and J genes are TRBV10-1 and TRBJ1-5; D unresolved. The CDR3 region is CASTETQHF. CDR3 DNA: TGCGCCAGCACAGAGACCCAGCATTTT.